Included here is one T cell receptor (beta chain) sequence, with context. The antigen is unknown. Through a sample-barcoded 5' primer and a J-beta primer mix, a second PCR was run for roughly 6 to 12 cycles. TCRdb analysed the 5' RACE reads with MiXCR anew, one entry per CDR3 protein. This sample carries about a million distinct CDR3 sequences, 35% to 40% of them seen once, and the ten largest clones take about 12%. This specimen belongs to a study of blood T cells in healthy people across ages. J was trimmed by 4 bases and V by 6 bases; bases with no gene match: 8. The CDR3 runs 14 residues. Germline V gene sequence: CDR1 MNHEY, CDR2 SVGAGI. Findings and caveats of the study: Estimates of diversity drawn from one million T cells were considered underestimates.

The clonotype was recovered from a man younger than 35 in good health. Sequencing was performed on blood. J is TRBJ1-1 and V is TRBV6-5, with 7 bases fitting TRBD1. The CDR3: CASSWTGSGTEAFF. The CDR3 DNA sequence: TGTGCCAGCAGCTGGACAGGTTCGGGCACTGAAGCTTTCTTT.